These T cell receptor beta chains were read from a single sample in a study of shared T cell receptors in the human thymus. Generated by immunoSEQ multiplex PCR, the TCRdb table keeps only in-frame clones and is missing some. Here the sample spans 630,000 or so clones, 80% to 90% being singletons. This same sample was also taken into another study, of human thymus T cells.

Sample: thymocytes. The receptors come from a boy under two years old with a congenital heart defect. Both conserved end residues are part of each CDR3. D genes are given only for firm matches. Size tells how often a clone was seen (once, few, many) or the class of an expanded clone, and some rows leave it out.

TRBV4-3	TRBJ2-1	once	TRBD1	TGCGCCAGCAGCCAAGTGGTCGGGACAGGGGGGAATAAGCAGTTCTTC	CASSQVVGTGGNKQFF
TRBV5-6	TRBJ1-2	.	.	TGTGCCAGCAGCCGCGACACTAACTATGGCTACACCTTC	CASSRDTNYGYTF
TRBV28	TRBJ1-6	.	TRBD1	TGTGCCAGCAGTTCCCGGGACAGAAATTCACCCCTCCACTTT	CASSSRDRNSPLHF
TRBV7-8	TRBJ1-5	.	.	TGTGCCAGCAGCCCGGGGATAGCGGGGGGCGGGCAGCCCCAGCATTTT	CASSPGIAGGGQPQHF
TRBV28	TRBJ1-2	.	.	TGTGCCAGCGGTATTATGGCGGATTTAAACTATGGCTACACCTTC	CASGIMADLNYGYTF
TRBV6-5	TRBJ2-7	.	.	TGTGCCAGCAGCGCCCCTCGTGGCAGCGAGCAGTACTTC	CASSAPRGSEQYF
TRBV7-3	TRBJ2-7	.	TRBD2	TGTGCCAGCAGCATGGGACTAGCGGGGGAACTCGGCGAGCAGTACTTC	CASSMGLAGELGEQYF
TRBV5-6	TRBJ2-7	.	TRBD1	TGTGCCAGCAGCTTGCGACAGGGGGAGGCCCGTCGCTACGAGCAGTACTTC	CASSLRQGEARRYEQYF
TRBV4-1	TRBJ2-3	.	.	TGCGCCAGCAGCCAAGACCGGGTATGCACAGATACGCAGTATTTT	CASSQDRVCTDTQYF
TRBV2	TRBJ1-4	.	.	TGTGCCAGCAGCTATGAGAATCGTCTTGAAAAACTGTTTTTT	CASSYENRLEKLFF
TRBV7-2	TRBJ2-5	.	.	TGTGCCAGCAGCCAGGGACTGGCCCAAGAGACCCAGTACTTC	CASSQGLAQETQYF
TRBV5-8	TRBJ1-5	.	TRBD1	TGTGCCAGCAGCTCACCGGGACAGGGAGGCCAGCCCCAGCATTTT	CASSSPGQGGQPQHF
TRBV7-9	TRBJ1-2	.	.	TGTGCCAGCAGCTCCCTACCCGGGGGGCAGGGCTACACCTTC	CASSSLPGGQGYTF
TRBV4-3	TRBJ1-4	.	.	TGCGCCAGCAGCCAAGAGAAAAAATTATTCTCGAGAGAAAAACTGTTTTTT	CASSQEKKLFSREKLFF
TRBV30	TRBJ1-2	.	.	TGTGCCTGGACCCCACGCCCCCCGAACCGAGACTATGGCTACACCTTC	CAWTPRPPNRDYGYTF
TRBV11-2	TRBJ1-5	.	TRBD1	TGTGCCAGCAGCTTCGAAGGGACAGATAGCAATCAGCCCCAGCATTTT	CASSFEGTDSNQPQHF
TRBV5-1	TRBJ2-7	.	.	TGCGCCAGCAACTTACAACCAGCCTACGAGCAGTACTTC	CASNLQPAYEQYF
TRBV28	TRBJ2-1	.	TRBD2	TGTGCCAGCAGGGGACTACAAAGCTCCTACAATGAGCAGTTCTTC	CASRGLQSSYNEQFF
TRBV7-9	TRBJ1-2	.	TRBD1	TGTGCCAGCAGCTTAAACCAGGGGACAGGGGATTTC	CASSLNQGTGDF
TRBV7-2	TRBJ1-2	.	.	TGTGCCAGCAGCCTACCCGGACAGCAGACTAACTATGGCTACACCTTC	CASSLPGQQTNYGYTF
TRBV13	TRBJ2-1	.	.	TGTGCCAGCAGCTTAGAGGAGCGAACTGACTCCTACAATGAGCAGTTCTTC	CASSLEERTDSYNEQFF
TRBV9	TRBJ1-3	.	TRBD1	TGTGCCAGCAGCCAGCGAGACAGGGGTTATGGAAACACCATATATTTT	CASSQRDRGYGNTIYF
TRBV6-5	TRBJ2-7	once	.	TGTGCCAGCAACCGTCAGGGGACCTACGAGCAGTACTTC	CASNRQGTYEQYF
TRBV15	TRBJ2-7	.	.	TGTGCCACCAGCGATAGTGACGAGCAGTACTTC	CATSDSDEQYF
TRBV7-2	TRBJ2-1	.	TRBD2	TGTGCCAGCAGCTTAGCCCGAGTGGCGGGAGGGCCACTCTCCTACAATGAGCAGTTCTTC	CASSLARVAGGPLSYNEQFF
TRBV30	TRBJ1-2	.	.	TGTGCCTGGAGTGGGGAAAGGGGAATCTCCGGCTATGGCTACACCTTC	CAWSGERGISGYGYTF
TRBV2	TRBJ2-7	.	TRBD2	TGTGCCAGCAGGAAAACTAGCGCGGTTCGTTATGGCTCCTACGAGCAGTACTTC	CASRKTSAVRYGSYEQYF